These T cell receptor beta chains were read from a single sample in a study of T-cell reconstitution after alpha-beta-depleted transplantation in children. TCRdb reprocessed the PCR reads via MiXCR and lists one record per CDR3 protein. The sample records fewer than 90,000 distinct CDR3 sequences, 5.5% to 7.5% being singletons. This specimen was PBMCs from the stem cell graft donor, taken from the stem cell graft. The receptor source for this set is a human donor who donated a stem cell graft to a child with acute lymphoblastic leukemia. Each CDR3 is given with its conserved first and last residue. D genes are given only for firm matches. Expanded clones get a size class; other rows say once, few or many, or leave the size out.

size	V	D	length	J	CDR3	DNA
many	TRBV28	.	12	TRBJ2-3	CASGLPTDTQYF	TGTGCCAGCGGACTACCCACAGATACGCAGTATTTT
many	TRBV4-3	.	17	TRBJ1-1	CASSLYSRGVTNTEAFF	TGCGCCAGCAGCCTTTACTCTAGGGGCGTCACGAACACTGAAGCTTTCTTT
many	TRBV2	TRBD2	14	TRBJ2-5	CASIRTSGQETQYF	TGTGCCAGCATTAGGACTAGCGGGCAAGAGACCCAGTACTTC
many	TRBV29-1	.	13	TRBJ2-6	CSALPVGANVLTF	TGCAGCGCCCTCCCCGTGGGGGCCAACGTCCTGACTTTC
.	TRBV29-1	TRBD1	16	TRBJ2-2	CSVEERGTGGSGELFF	TGCAGCGTTGAAGAGAGGGGAACAGGGGGAAGCGGGGAGCTGTTTTTT
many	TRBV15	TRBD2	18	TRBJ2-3	CATSRDKGTPPGGDTQYF	TGTGCCACCAGCAGAGATAAAGGGACTCCGCCGGGGGGAGATACGCAGTATTTT
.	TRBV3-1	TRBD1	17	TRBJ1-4	CSTSRRQGAGANEKLFF	TGTTCCACCTCCCGCCGACAGGGGGCCGGGGCTAATGAAAAACTGTTTTTT
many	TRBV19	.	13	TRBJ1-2	CASKDRGPSGYTF	TGTGCCAGTAAGGACAGAGGACCCAGCGGCTACACCTTC
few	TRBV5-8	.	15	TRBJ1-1	CASSFYRVRHTEAFF	TGTGCCAGCAGCTTCTACAGGGTAAGGCACACTGAAGCTTTCTTT
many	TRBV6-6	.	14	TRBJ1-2	CASGLSAQTYGYTF	TGTGCCAGCGGACTTTCAGCCCAGACCTATGGCTACACCTTC
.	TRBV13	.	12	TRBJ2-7	CASSLGEGPPKF	TGTGCCAGCAGCTTAGGGGAGGGGCCCCCCAAATTC
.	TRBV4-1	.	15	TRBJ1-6	CASSQGRGYNSPLHF	TGCGCCAGCAGCCAAGGGAGGGGATACAATTCACCCCTCCACTTT
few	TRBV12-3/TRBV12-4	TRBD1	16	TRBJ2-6	CASSRSGQILTNVLTF	TGTGCCAGCAGCCGTTCGGGACAGATATTAACCAACGTCCTGACTTTC
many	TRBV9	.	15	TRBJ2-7	CASSVGWDGSYEQYF	TGTGCCAGCAGCGTAGGATGGGACGGATCCTACGAGCAGTACTTC
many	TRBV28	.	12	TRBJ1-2	CASSPLYYGYTF	TGTGCCAGCAGTCCCCTATACTATGGCTACACCTTC
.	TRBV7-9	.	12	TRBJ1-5	CASSFSVQPHHF	TGTGCCAGCAGCTTTAGTGTTCAGCCCCACCATTTT
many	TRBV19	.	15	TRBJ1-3	CASSIVGSSGNTIYF	TGTGCCAGTAGTATTGTAGGGAGCTCTGGAAACACCATATATTTT
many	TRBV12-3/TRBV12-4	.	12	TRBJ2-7	CASSLGSLEQYF	TGTGCCAGCAGTTTAGGATCCTTGGAGCAGTACTTC
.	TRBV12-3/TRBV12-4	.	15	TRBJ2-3	CASTLMGMYTDTQYF	TGTGCCAGCACCCTGATGGGGATGTACACAGATACGCAGTATTTT
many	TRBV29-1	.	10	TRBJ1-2	CSVSNYGYTF	TGCAGCGTTTCTAACTATGGCTACACCTTC
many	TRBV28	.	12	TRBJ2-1	CASTGRGDEQFF	TGTGCCAGCACGGGGAGAGGGGATGAGCAGTTCTTC
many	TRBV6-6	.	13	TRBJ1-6	CASSDRKNSPLHF	TGTGCCAGCAGTGACAGGAAAAATTCACCCCTCCACTTT
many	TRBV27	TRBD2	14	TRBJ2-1	CASLGGLARDEQFF	TGTGCCAGCCTCGGAGGACTAGCGAGGGATGAGCAGTTCTTC
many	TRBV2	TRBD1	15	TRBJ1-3	CASRGQVFSGNTIYF	TGTGCCAGCAGGGGACAGGTTTTCTCTGGAAACACCATATATTTT
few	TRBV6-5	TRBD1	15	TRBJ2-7	CASSRPQDRGFQQYF	TGTGCCAGCAGTAGGCCCCAGGACAGGGGTTTCCAGCAGTACTTC
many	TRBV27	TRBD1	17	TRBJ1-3	CASAGTGRISSGNTIYF	TGTGCCAGCGCCGGGACAGGGAGAATTTCCTCTGGAAACACCATATATTTT